The entry below describes one T cell receptor beta chain. The specificity of this receptor is unknown. No base-level quality is on record; no much larger clone is a single base apart. From the cysteine up to the phenylalanine, the CDR3 has a length of 16 residues. Solely the CDR3 DNA is kept, with 48 bases framed from the first base. Reading the germline V gene gives CDR1 MNHNS and CDR2 SASEGT. Sequencer: Illumina HiSeq 2000. Through fastp at Q25 and MiXCR, TCRdb rebuilt clones from the public reads, retaining in-frame beta chains. Rows merge per CDR3 protein into single entries with the most common DNA and genes. A total of about 12,000 distinct CDR3 sequences appear in this sample, around 50% of them only once. The ten largest clones represent around 53% of the sample. This sample was included in a study of tumor-infiltrating lymphocytes in oesophageal squamous cell carcinoma (dated by TCRdb to between 2015 and 2016).

The chain is encoded by TRBV6-1 joined to TRBJ2-3; 7 central bases correspond to TRBD1. The J call may not be correct, given that the DNA end is closer to TRBJ2-1. The sequence was obtained from a female donor with esophageal squamous cell carcinoma. The sample comprised blood. The CDR3: CASRTTGTAGLNEQFF. The DNA sequence reads TGTGCCAGCAGAACAACCGGGACAGCTGGACTCAATGAGCAGTTCTTC.